Given below is one T cell receptor (beta chain) in context. Its antigen is not identified. The data were produced by immunoSEQ multiplex PCR, yet TCRdb's version contains in-frame clones alone and is incomplete. Counted here are some 30,000 clones, around 86% occurring once; the ten biggest clones make up 7% to 9%. The data are from a study of somatic mutations in cytotoxic T cells in rheumatoid arthritis. Study-level points and caveats: For patients with rheumatoid arthritis, CD8+ clonality went up with age, while healthy controls showed no such change.

This CDR3 region has 16 residues. Germline V lookup: CDR1 LGHNA, CDR2 YSLEER. The V segment lost 3 bases and the J segment 0 bases; nucleotides outside the gene matches: 8. The source material was CD8+ T cells sorted from blood. The rearrangement uses TRBV4-3 and TRBJ2-7, with TRBD2 matching over 7 bases. The origin of this receptor is an adult with rheumatoid arthritis. CDR3 sequence: CASSHDWTSSSYEQYF. For the CDR3, the DNA is TGCGCCAGCAGCCACGATTGGACTAGTTCCTCCTACGAGCAGTACTTC.